This TCR beta chain was identified during a study of OX40 agonist ivuxolimab in advanced cancers. The CDR3 sequence is 15 residues long. Between the trimmed V and J ends, which lost 4 bases and 5 bases, there was a span of 17 bases. Germline V lookup: CDR1 MNHEY, CDR2 SVGAGI. This table comes from immunoSEQ multiplex PCR, and its TCRdb copy is limited to in-frame clones, with some not included. The repertoire holds about 73,000 clones, with about 88% as singletons. The chain carries TRBV6-5 and TRBJ2-5, with D perhaps TRBD1 (6 bases). The sequenced sample was CD4+ or CD8+ T cells sorted from blood, obtained in a trial of the OX40 agonist ivuxolimab. The receptor was derived from an adult with an advanced solid tumor such as melanoma, head and neck, liver or kidney cancer. CDR3 region: CASSSRPGGGETQYF. The CDR3 DNA follows: TGTGCCAGCAGTTCACGCCCGGGTGGGGGCGAGACCCAGTACTTC.